Listed below are T cell receptor beta chains from one sample, sequenced in a study of blood T cell repertoires in COVID-19. Using immunoSEQ multiplex PCR, the repertoire was profiled, and TCRdb retains in-frame clones only, with some absent. The repertoire consists of about 330,000 clones, with over 75% occurring once and the leading ten covering approximately 0.99%. Specimen: PBMCs or T cells enriched from blood (not recorded which). The origin of the receptors is a woman aged 25 to 39 who had recovered from COVID-19. The CDR3 runs from the conserved cysteine through the conserved F or W. D genes are given only for firm matches. Clone size is not always given. Where it is, it says once, few, many or a class for expanded clones.

TRBJ1-2,few,TRBD1,TRBV29-1,TGCAGCGTTCTCACTGGACAGGGGGTTTACACCTTC,CSVLTGQGVYTF
TRBJ1-2,NA,TRBD1,TRBV19,TGTGCCAGTAGTAGCGCCTGGGACAGCGGTTTGAGTGGCTACACCTTC,CASSSAWDSGLSGYTF
TRBJ1-2,NA,TRBD1,TRBV30,TGTGCCTGGAGGGCCCCGGGACAGGGATATGGCTACACCTTC,CAWRAPGQGYGYTF
TRBJ1-4,NA,TRBD1,TRBV6-5,TGTGCCAGCAGGAGGACAGGGGGGAATGAAAAACTGTTTTTT,CASRRTGGNEKLFF
TRBJ2-7,NA,TRBD1,TRBV11-3,TGTGCCAGCAGCCTGGGACAGGCAACCTACGAGCAGTACTTC,CASSLGQATYEQYF
TRBJ2-7,once,NA,TRBV11-2,TGTGCCAGCAGAACAGGGTCGACCTACGAGCAGTACTTC,CASRTGSTYEQYF
TRBJ1-2,NA,NA,TRBV7-9,TGTGCCAGCAGCCCACTCGGAGTCGACTATGGCTACACCTTC,CASSPLGVDYGYTF
TRBJ1-2,NA,NA,TRBV6-5,TGTGCCAGCAGTTCTCAGCGGTTGGGAGACTATGGCTACACCTTC,CASSSQRLGDYGYTF
TRBJ1-1,NA,TRBD1,TRBV28,TGTGCCAGCAGACCACGAGTCGGGACAGGGGACACTGAAGCTTTCTTT,CASRPRVGTGDTEAFF
TRBJ1-5,once,TRBD1,TRBV27,TGTGCCAGCAGCACATCCGGGACAGGGGGCGCTCAGCCCCAGCATTTT,CASSTSGTGGAQPQHF
TRBJ1-1,NA,TRBD1,TRBV5-4,TGTGCCAGCAGCACACAGGGGTCGAACACTGAAGCTTTCTTT,CASSTQGSNTEAFF
TRBJ1-4,NA,NA,TRBV5-6,TGTGCCAGCAGTAGGACAGATGAAAAACTGTTTTTT,CASSRTDEKLFF
TRBJ1-1,NA,TRBD1,TRBV6-4,TGTGCCAGCAGTCCCGGGACAGGGTTGAACACTGAAGCTTTCTTT,CASSPGTGLNTEAFF
TRBJ2-1,NA,NA,TRBV7-8,TGTGCCAGCAGCTACCGACCGGGGAATGAGCAGTTCTTC,CASSYRPGNEQFF
TRBJ2-1,NA,TRBD1,TRBV5-1,TGCGCCAGCAGCTATCGTAGGGACAGGGTCGGTTCGGGCAATGAGCAGTTCTTC,CASSYRRDRVGSGNEQFF
TRBJ1-1,NA,TRBD1,TRBV7-2,TGTGCCAGCAGGCAGGGGGCGACTGCCGGCACTGAAGCTTTCTTT,CASRQGATAGTEAFF
TRBJ2-3,few,NA,TRBV5-1,TGCGCCAGCAGCTTGGCCAGGCCGAGCACAGATACGCAGTATTTT,CASSLARPSTDTQYF
TRBJ2-5,NA,TRBD1,TRBV5-4,TGTGCCAGCAGCCGACAGGGGGCCCAAGAGACCCAGTACTTC,CASSRQGAQETQYF
TRBJ2-7,once,TRBD2,TRBV5-1,TGCGCCAGCAGCATGGGACTATCCTCCTACGAGCAGTACTTC,CASSMGLSSYEQYF
TRBJ2-7,NA,TRBD1,TRBV5-5,TGTGCCAGCAGCCGCCCTGGACAGGCCTCCTACGAGCAGTACTTC,CASSRPGQASYEQYF
TRBJ2-4,NA,NA,TRBV19,TGTGCCAGTAAATCAGGGGGGACCAAAAACATTCAGTACTTC,CASKSGGTKNIQYF
TRBJ1-5,NA,TRBD1,TRBV28,TGTGCCAGCAGTGGATGGACAGGGGGCGGTCAGCCCCAGCATTTT,CASSGWTGGGQPQHF
TRBJ1-2,NA,NA,TRBV4-1,TGCGCCAGCAGTCAACCCCCCGGGGACAAGCGGCACTATGGCTACACCTTC,CASSQPPGDKRHYGYTF
TRBJ1-2,NA,NA,TRBV4-1,TGCGCCAGCAGCCAAGAATTGACAGTAGCTAACTATGGCTACACCTTC,CASSQELTVANYGYTF
TRBJ1-1,NA,NA,TRBV5-1,TGCGCCAGCAGCACCGGACACCAACCCATGAACACTGAAGCTTTCTTT,CASSTGHQPMNTEAFF
TRBJ1-6,NA,TRBD1,TRBV9,TGTGCCAGCAGCCCCCTCGGGGACAGCTCCTATAATTCACCCCTCCACTTT,CASSPLGDSSYNSPLHF
TRBJ2-4,NA,TRBD1,TRBV2,TGTGCCAGCAGTGTTGGACAGGGGAAGAACATTCAGTACTTC,CASSVGQGKNIQYF
TRBJ2-3,few,TRBD2,TRBV4-3,TGCGCCAGCAGCCAAGATTTGGCAGCGGGAACAGATACGCAGTATTTT,CASSQDLAAGTDTQYF
TRBJ1-6,NA,NA,TRBV5-1,TGCGCCAGCAGCTTGGGGGGCACGGAAACCCTCCACTTT,CASSLGGTETLHF
TRBJ1-1,NA,NA,TRBV2,TGTGCCAGCAGTGAACAGGGTACAGGGTTCGGGACTGAAGCTTTCTTT,CASSEQGTGFGTEAFF
TRBJ1-3,NA,NA,TRBV7-6,TGTGCCAGCAGCCCCTCAGAATACTCTGGAAACACCATATATTTT,CASSPSEYSGNTIYF
TRBJ2-3,NA,NA,TRBV2,TGTGCCAGCAGGGACTACACAGATACGCAGTATTTT,CASRDYTDTQYF
TRBJ2-5,NA,NA,TRBV2,TGTGCCAGCAGGGCTGTCCAAGAGACCCAGTACTTC,CASRAVQETQYF
TRBJ1-2,NA,NA,TRBV7-5,TGTGCCAGAAGCGCACGGACAGGGAGATATGGCTACACCTTC,CARSARTGRYGYTF
TRBJ1-5,NA,TRBD1,TRBV6-5,TGTGCCAGCAGCAGTTCGACAGGGGCAGGTCAGCCCCAGCATTTT,CASSSSTGAGQPQHF
TRBJ2-1,NA,TRBD1,TRBV2,TGTGCCAGCAGCGCCACAGGGGAGATCTACAATGAGCAGTTCTTC,CASSATGEIYNEQFF
TRBJ1-6,NA,NA,TRBV19,TGTGCCAGTAGTGACAGCCATAATTCACCCCTCCACTTT,CASSDSHNSPLHF
TRBJ2-7,NA,NA,TRBV6-2/TRBV6-3,TGTGCCAGCAGCTCGACTAGGGTACACGAGCAGTACTTC,CASSSTRVHEQYF
TRBJ1-6,NA,NA,TRBV28,TGTGCCAGCAGTTCGCCCGAGGGCCTACCACCCCTCCACTTT,CASSSPEGLPPLHF
TRBJ1-3,NA,TRBD1,TRBV5-8,TGTGCCAGCAGCCCGGACAGGACCTCTGGAAACACCATATATTTT,CASSPDRTSGNTIYF
TRBJ1-1,NA,TRBD1,TRBV2,TGTGCCAGCAGTGTTACAACAGGGGGAGCTTTCTTT,CASSVTTGGAFF
TRBJ2-2,NA,NA,TRBV3-1/TRBV3-2,TGTGCCAGCAGCCGAGGGACTGCTGTCCCCACCGGGGAGCTGTTTTTT,CASSRGTAVPTGELFF
TRBJ1-3,NA,TRBD1,TRBV7-8,TGTGCCAGCCGGGGACAGGGGCGAAACACCATATATTTT,CASRGQGRNTIYF
TRBJ1-5,many,TRBD1,TRBV6-2/TRBV6-3,TGTGCCAGCAGCCCCGGGACAGGGTTTTATAGCAATCAGCCCCAGCATTTT,CASSPGTGFYSNQPQHF
TRBJ2-3,NA,TRBD2,TRBV14,TGTGCCAGCAGCCCACCCTGGTCTAGCGGGGGACACACAGATACGCAGTATTTT,CASSPPWSSGGHTDTQYF
TRBJ2-1,NA,NA,TRBV5-5,TGTGCCAGCAGCTTGGACAGTCAGTCCTCCTACAATGAGCAGTTCTTC,CASSLDSQSSYNEQFF
TRBJ1-3,once,TRBD1,TRBV7-2,TGTGCCAGCACCAAACTCAGGCACAGGGTTGGACAGGCCATATATTTT,CASTKLRHRVGQAIYF
TRBJ2-7,NA,TRBD1,TRBV11-2,TGTGCCAGCAGCTTAGGGGGGACAGTTATCTCCTACGAGCAGTACTTC,CASSLGGTVISYEQYF
TRBJ1-3,NA,NA,TRBV30,TGTGCCTGGAGTCTGGCCTCTGGAAACACCATATATTTT,CAWSLASGNTIYF
TRBJ2-7,NA,TRBD2,TRBV5-1,TGCGCCAGCAGCTTACGGACTAGCGGGGGGGCGGTGAACTACGAGCAGTACTTC,CASSLRTSGGAVNYEQYF
TRBJ1-2,NA,NA,TRBV6-2/TRBV6-3,TGTGCCAGCAGTTACGGCGGGCTACGGGGCTACACCTTC,CASSYGGLRGYTF
TRBJ2-1,NA,NA,TRBV3-1/TRBV3-2,TGTGCCAGCAGCCGCGAAACGAAACAGTTCTTC,CASSRETKQFF
TRBJ1-2,NA,TRBD1,TRBV29-1,TGCAGCGTTGTAGTTACAGGGGACGGAGGTGGCTACACCTTC,CSVVVTGDGGGYTF
TRBJ1-5,NA,TRBD1,TRBV19,TGTGCCAGTAGCTTCACAGGACAGGGGTCTTGGCAGCCCCAGCATTTT,CASSFTGQGSWQPQHF
TRBJ2-7,NA,NA,TRBV19,TGTGCCAGTAGTATAGAGCCAGGCCTGAGATCCTACGAGCAGTACTTC,CASSIEPGLRSYEQYF
TRBJ1-2,once,NA,TRBV2,TGTGCCAGCAGGGTCGCGGGTGTAATTGTCTATGGCTACACCTTC,CASRVAGVIVYGYTF
TRBJ2-3,NA,NA,TRBV5-4,TGTGCCAGCAGCTTGTACGGTACGCAGTATTTT,CASSLYGTQYF
TRBJ1-1,many,TRBD1,TRBV5-4,TGTGCCAGCAGCTTGCGACGACAGGGTGGGATGGGCACTGAAGCTTTCTTT,CASSLRRQGGMGTEAFF
TRBJ1-3,once,NA,TRBV19,TGTGCCAGTAGTATGGTCTTAGGACTTACCTCTGGAAACACCATATATTTT,CASSMVLGLTSGNTIYF
TRBJ1-6,many,NA,TRBV2,TGTGCCAGCAGTTCGCAGGACTTCTTCGGGAATTCACCCCTCCACTTT,CASSSQDFFGNSPLHF